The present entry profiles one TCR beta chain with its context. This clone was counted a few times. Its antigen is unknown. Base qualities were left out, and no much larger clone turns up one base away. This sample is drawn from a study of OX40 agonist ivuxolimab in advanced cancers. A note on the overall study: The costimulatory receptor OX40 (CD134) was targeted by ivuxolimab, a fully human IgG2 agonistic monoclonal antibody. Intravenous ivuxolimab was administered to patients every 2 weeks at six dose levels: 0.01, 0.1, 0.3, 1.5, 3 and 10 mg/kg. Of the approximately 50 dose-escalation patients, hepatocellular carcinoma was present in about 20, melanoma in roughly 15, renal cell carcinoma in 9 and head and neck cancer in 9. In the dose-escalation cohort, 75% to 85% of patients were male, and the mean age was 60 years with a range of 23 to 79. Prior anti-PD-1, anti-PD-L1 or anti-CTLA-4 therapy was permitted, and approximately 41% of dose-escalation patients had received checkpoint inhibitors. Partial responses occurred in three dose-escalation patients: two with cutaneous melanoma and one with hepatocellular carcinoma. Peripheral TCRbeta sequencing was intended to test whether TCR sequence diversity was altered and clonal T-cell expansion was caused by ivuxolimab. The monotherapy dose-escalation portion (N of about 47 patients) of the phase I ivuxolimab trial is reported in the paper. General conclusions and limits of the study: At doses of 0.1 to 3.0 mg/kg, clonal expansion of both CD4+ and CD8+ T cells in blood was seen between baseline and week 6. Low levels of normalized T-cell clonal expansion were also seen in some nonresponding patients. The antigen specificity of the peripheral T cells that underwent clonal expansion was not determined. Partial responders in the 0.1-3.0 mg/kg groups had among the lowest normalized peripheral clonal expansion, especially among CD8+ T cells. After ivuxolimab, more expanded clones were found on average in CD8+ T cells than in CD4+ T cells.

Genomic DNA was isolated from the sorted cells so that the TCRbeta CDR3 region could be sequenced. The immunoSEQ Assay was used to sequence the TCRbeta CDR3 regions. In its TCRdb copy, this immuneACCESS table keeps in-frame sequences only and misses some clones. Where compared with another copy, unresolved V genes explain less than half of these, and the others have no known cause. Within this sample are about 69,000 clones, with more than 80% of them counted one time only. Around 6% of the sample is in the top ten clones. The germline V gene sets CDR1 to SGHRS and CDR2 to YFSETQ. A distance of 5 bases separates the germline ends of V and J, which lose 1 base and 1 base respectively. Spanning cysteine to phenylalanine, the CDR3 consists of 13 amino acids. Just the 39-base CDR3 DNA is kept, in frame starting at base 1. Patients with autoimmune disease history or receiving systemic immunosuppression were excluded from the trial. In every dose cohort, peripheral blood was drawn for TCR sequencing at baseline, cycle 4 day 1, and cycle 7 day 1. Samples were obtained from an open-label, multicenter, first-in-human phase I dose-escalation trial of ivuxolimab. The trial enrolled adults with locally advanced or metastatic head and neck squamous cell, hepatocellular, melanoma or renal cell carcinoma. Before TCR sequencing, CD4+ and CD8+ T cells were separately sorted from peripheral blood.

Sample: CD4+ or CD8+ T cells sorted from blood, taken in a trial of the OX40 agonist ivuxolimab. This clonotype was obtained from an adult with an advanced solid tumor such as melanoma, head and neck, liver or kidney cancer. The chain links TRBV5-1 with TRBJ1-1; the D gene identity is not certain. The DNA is TGCGCCAGCAGCTTGCGGGGGAACACTGAAGCTTTCTTT. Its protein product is CASSLRGNTEAFF.